The TCR beta chain under discussion was sequenced for a study of cytomegalovirus exposure and HLA in healthy donors. The study, taken as a whole, reports: Common viral pathogens seemed to be connected with several of the most significant clusters, according to a later analysis.

The PCR ran on 60 Vbeta and 13 Jbeta primers. The table came from immunoSEQ multiplex PCR; TCRdb's copy has only in-frame clones and leaves some out. Of about 180,000 clones listed, 82% were seen once; the top ten hold 1.5%. A note on this clone: Its antigen is undetermined.

The germline CDR1 and CDR2 sequences are LNHDA and SQIVND (reference sequence). There are 14 residues in the CDR3. V lost 3 bases and J lost 4, with 12 bases in between. The sequenced sample was PBMCs. The TCR originated in a man between 35 and 55 years old in good health and CMV-seronegative. The V call is TRBV19, the J call TRBJ1-2; the D gene is possibly TRBD1 (5 bases). The CDR3 region is CASSINGGSYGYTF. DNA for the CDR3: TGTGCCAGTAGTATCAACGGGGGAAGCTATGGCTACACCTTC.